The rows below give T cell receptor beta chains drawn from one sample of a study of T-cell reconstitution after alpha-beta-depleted transplantation in children. MiXCR was run by TCRdb on the PCR reads, yielding one entry per CDR3 protein. The sample shows about 540,000 distinct CDR3 sequences, 18% of them seen only once. Sequenced here: PBMCs from the stem cell graft donor, sampled from the stem cell graft. The receptors stem from a human donor who donated a stem cell graft to a child with acute lymphoblastic leukemia. Both conserved end residues are part of each CDR3. A D gene is named only where the DNA matches it firmly. Only some rows state a clone size, as once, few, many or a class for expanded clones.

d_call: .
clone_size: few
j_call: TRBJ2-1
v_call: TRBV20-1
cdr3_aa: CSAPTGQGYSEQFF
cdr3_nt: TGCAGTGCCCCGACGGGGCAAGGATACAGTGAGCAGTTCTTC

d_call: .
clone_size: .
j_call: TRBJ1-5
v_call: TRBV29-1
cdr3_aa: CSVGAGLMGQPQHF
cdr3_nt: TGCAGCGTTGGAGCAGGGTTGATGGGTCAGCCCCAGCATTTT

d_call: .
clone_size: few
j_call: TRBJ1-2
v_call: TRBV6-2/TRBV6-3
cdr3_aa: CASSYSSGDDGYTF
cdr3_nt: TGTGCCAGCAGTTACTCCTCAGGGGATGATGGCTACACCTTC

d_call: .
clone_size: .
j_call: TRBJ2-1
v_call: TRBV24-1
cdr3_aa: CATSPSMGSDEQFF
cdr3_nt: TGTGCCACCAGTCCTAGCATGGGAAGTGATGAGCAGTTCTTC

d_call: .
clone_size: few
j_call: TRBJ2-1
v_call: TRBV20-1
cdr3_aa: CSAREWENSYNEQFF
cdr3_nt: TGCAGTGCTAGAGAGTGGGAGAACTCCTACAATGAGCAGTTCTTC

d_call: TRBD1
clone_size: .
j_call: TRBJ1-5
v_call: TRBV20-1
cdr3_aa: CSARDLTGNQPQHF
cdr3_nt: TGCAGTGCTAGAGATTTGACAGGGAATCAGCCCCAGCATTTT

d_call: .
clone_size: few
j_call: TRBJ2-1
v_call: TRBV3-1
cdr3_aa: CASSQGLSSYNEQFF
cdr3_nt: TGTGCCAGCAGCCAAGGACTGAGCTCCTACAATGAGCAGTTCTTC

d_call: .
clone_size: many
j_call: TRBJ1-1
v_call: TRBV9
cdr3_aa: CASSPGPNTEAFF
cdr3_nt: TGTGCCAGCAGCCCGGGACCGAACACTGAAGCTTTCTTT

d_call: .
clone_size: .
j_call: TRBJ2-7
v_call: TRBV12-3/TRBV12-4
cdr3_aa: CASSLARTQTPDWEQYF
cdr3_nt: TGTGCCAGCAGTTTAGCGCGTACCCAGACTCCTGATTGGGAGCAGTACTTC

d_call: .
clone_size: .
j_call: TRBJ2-1
v_call: TRBV7-9
cdr3_aa: CASSHGPGNEIEQFF
cdr3_nt: TGTGCCAGCAGCCATGGACCGGGCAACGAAATTGAGCAGTTCTTC

d_call: TRBD2
clone_size: .
j_call: TRBJ2-3
v_call: TRBV5-1
cdr3_aa: CASSLGTSVRPPDTQYF
cdr3_nt: TGCGCCAGCAGCTTGGGGACTAGCGTCAGACCACCAGATACGCAGTATTTT

d_call: .
clone_size: .
j_call: TRBJ2-1
v_call: TRBV4-1
cdr3_aa: CASSQEGAGRSYNEQFF
cdr3_nt: TGCGCCAGCAGCCAAGAAGGGGCGGGACGGTCCTACAATGAGCAGTTCTTC

d_call: .
clone_size: .
j_call: TRBJ2-3
v_call: TRBV18
cdr3_aa: CATKEDAPDTQYF
cdr3_nt: TGTGCCACCAAGGAAGACGCCCCAGATACGCAGTATTTT

d_call: .
clone_size: .
j_call: TRBJ2-7
v_call: TRBV5-1
cdr3_aa: CASSLRDSLYEQYF
cdr3_nt: TGCGCCAGCAGCCTCCGGGACTCCCTATACGAGCAGTACTTC

d_call: .
clone_size: once
j_call: TRBJ2-3
v_call: TRBV9
cdr3_aa: CASSVDSWPDTDTQYF
cdr3_nt: TGTGCCAGCAGCGTAGATTCATGGCCCGACACAGATACGCAGTATTTT

d_call: TRBD2
clone_size: few
j_call: TRBJ2-7
v_call: TRBV20-1
cdr3_aa: CSAGTGTSGSFNEQYF
cdr3_nt: TGCAGTGCTGGTACCGGGACTAGCGGGAGTTTCAACGAGCAGTACTTC

d_call: TRBD1
clone_size: few
j_call: TRBJ1-1
v_call: TRBV27
cdr3_aa: CASRGQENTEAFF
cdr3_nt: TGTGCCAGCAGGGGACAGGAGAACACTGAAGCTTTCTTT

d_call: .
clone_size: few
j_call: TRBJ1-5
v_call: TRBV29-1
cdr3_aa: CSVEEGRGQPQHF
cdr3_nt: TGCAGCGTTGAAGAGGGCCGGGGGCAGCCCCAGCATTTT

d_call: .
clone_size: few
j_call: TRBJ1-2
v_call: TRBV7-6
cdr3_aa: CASSTQTGAYYGYTF
cdr3_nt: TGTGCCAGCAGCACCCAGACAGGAGCCTACTATGGCTACACCTTC

d_call: .
clone_size: few
j_call: TRBJ2-1
v_call: TRBV7-9
cdr3_aa: CASSLEVAIEQFF
cdr3_nt: TGTGCCAGCAGCTTAGAGGTGGCGATTGAGCAGTTCTTC

d_call: TRBD2
clone_size: .
j_call: TRBJ2-7
v_call: TRBV9
cdr3_aa: CASSVGGLGGYEQYF
cdr3_nt: TGTGCCAGCAGCGTAGGTGGACTAGGTGGATACGAGCAGTACTTC

d_call: TRBD1
clone_size: .
j_call: TRBJ1-2
v_call: TRBV7-6
cdr3_aa: CASSFDRGASGYTF
cdr3_nt: TGTGCCAGCAGCTTCGACAGGGGAGCGAGTGGCTACACCTTC

d_call: .
clone_size: .
j_call: TRBJ1-1
v_call: TRBV5-1
cdr3_aa: CASSLWAGGANTEAFF
cdr3_nt: TGCGCCAGCAGCTTATGGGCCGGAGGTGCGAACACTGAAGCTTTCTTT

d_call: TRBD1
clone_size: few
j_call: TRBJ2-1
v_call: TRBV2
cdr3_aa: CASSDPGQGINEQFF
cdr3_nt: TGTGCCAGCAGTGATCCGGGACAGGGGATTAATGAGCAGTTCTTC

d_call: TRBD2
clone_size: .
j_call: TRBJ2-3
v_call: TRBV5-1
cdr3_aa: CASSSPPGLATTDTQYF
cdr3_nt: TGCGCCAGCAGCTCGCCACCGGGACTAGCGACAACAGATACGCAGTATTTT

d_call: .
clone_size: .
j_call: TRBJ1-2
v_call: TRBV12-3/TRBV12-4
cdr3_aa: CASRLPGHGYTF
cdr3_nt: TGTGCCAGCCGCCTCCCGGGGCATGGCTACACCTTC

d_call: .
clone_size: .
j_call: TRBJ2-7
v_call: TRBV16
cdr3_aa: CASSQGASTYEQYF
cdr3_nt: TGTGCCAGCAGCCAAGGCGCCAGTACCTACGAGCAGTACTTC

d_call: .
clone_size: .
j_call: TRBJ1-3
v_call: TRBV20-1
cdr3_aa: CSASPIGPGNTIYF
cdr3_nt: TGCAGTGCTAGTCCGATTGGTCCTGGAAACACCATATATTTT

d_call: .
clone_size: few
j_call: TRBJ2-7
v_call: TRBV5-1
cdr3_aa: CASSWYGRWEQYF
cdr3_nt: TGCGCCAGCAGTTGGTACGGGAGATGGGAGCAGTACTTC

d_call: .
clone_size: few
j_call: TRBJ2-7
v_call: TRBV15
cdr3_aa: CATTTLGAVSYEQYF
cdr3_nt: TGTGCCACCACAACACTAGGAGCAGTATCCTACGAGCAGTACTTC

d_call: .
clone_size: .
j_call: TRBJ1-1
v_call: TRBV25-1
cdr3_aa: CASSESVGGGGTEAFF
cdr3_nt: TGTGCCAGCAGTGAATCGGTGGGGGGCGGGGGCACTGAAGCTTTCTTT

d_call: .
clone_size: .
j_call: TRBJ1-2
v_call: TRBV4-1
cdr3_aa: CASSQGSGARWGYTF
cdr3_nt: TGCGCCAGCAGCCAAGGGTCGGGCGCCCGATGGGGCTACACCTTC

d_call: .
clone_size: once
j_call: TRBJ2-5
v_call: TRBV25-1
cdr3_aa: CASSAQGFQETQYF
cdr3_nt: TGTGCCAGCAGTGCACAGGGTTTCCAAGAGACCCAGTACTTC

d_call: .
clone_size: few
j_call: TRBJ1-1
v_call: TRBV2
cdr3_aa: CASTLVANGYTEAFF
cdr3_nt: TGTGCCAGCACCTTGGTCGCAAATGGGTACACTGAAGCTTTCTTT

d_call: .
clone_size: .
j_call: TRBJ2-3
v_call: TRBV7-6
cdr3_aa: CASSLGPNTDTQYF
cdr3_nt: TGTGCCAGCAGCTTAGGGCCCAACACAGATACGCAGTATTTT

d_call: .
clone_size: few
j_call: TRBJ1-5
v_call: TRBV12-3/TRBV12-4
cdr3_aa: CASRSKLHQPQHF
cdr3_nt: TGTGCCAGCAGGTCCAAGCTTCATCAGCCCCAGCATTTT

d_call: .
clone_size: few
j_call: TRBJ1-6
v_call: TRBV5-1
cdr3_aa: CASRPSGTNNSPLHF
cdr3_nt: TGCGCCAGCAGACCCTCTGGGACCAATAATTCACCCCTCCACTTT

d_call: .
clone_size: few
j_call: TRBJ2-5
v_call: TRBV7-9
cdr3_aa: CASSSRRVEQETQYF
cdr3_nt: TGTGCCAGCAGCTCGCGGCGGGTTGAGCAAGAGACCCAGTACTTC

d_call: .
clone_size: .
j_call: TRBJ1-2
v_call: TRBV20-1
cdr3_aa: CSAPSDRSGDYGYTF
cdr3_nt: TGCAGTGCCCCCTCAGATCGATCGGGGGACTATGGCTACACCTTC

d_call: TRBD1
clone_size: .
j_call: TRBJ1-1
v_call: TRBV9
cdr3_aa: CASSAGGDGTEAFF
cdr3_nt: TGTGCCAGCAGCGCAGGGGGGGACGGCACTGAAGCTTTCTTT

d_call: .
clone_size: many
j_call: TRBJ2-3
v_call: TRBV7-9
cdr3_aa: CASSLGRSNVATDTQYF
cdr3_nt: TGTGCCAGCAGCTTAGGTCGGAGCAACGTGGCCACAGATACGCAGTATTTT

d_call: TRBD1
clone_size: .
j_call: TRBJ1-2
v_call: TRBV15
cdr3_aa: CATSRFRDSNYGYTF
cdr3_nt: TGTGCCACCAGCAGATTTCGGGACAGTAACTATGGCTACACCTTC

d_call: .
clone_size: few
j_call: TRBJ1-4
v_call: TRBV25-1
cdr3_aa: CASTDWEKLFF
cdr3_nt: TGTGCCAGCACCGATTGGGAAAAACTGTTTTTT

d_call: TRBD1
clone_size: once
j_call: TRBJ2-3
v_call: TRBV5-5
cdr3_aa: CASSLDGTGPTDTLYF
cdr3_nt: TGTGCCAGCAGCTTGGACGGGACAGGGCCCACAGATACGCTGTATTTT

d_call: .
clone_size: .
j_call: TRBJ2-1
v_call: TRBV10-2
cdr3_aa: CASSVTRVSKNNEQFF
cdr3_nt: TGCGCCAGCAGTGTTACTAGGGTGTCTAAGAACAATGAGCAGTTCTTC

d_call: TRBD1
clone_size: few
j_call: TRBJ1-1
v_call: TRBV20-1
cdr3_aa: CSATRSTGDTEAFF
cdr3_nt: TGCAGTGCTACCCGTTCCACAGGGGACACTGAAGCTTTCTTT

d_call: TRBD1
clone_size: .
j_call: TRBJ2-5
v_call: TRBV7-9
cdr3_aa: CASSRTGTGMTRETQYF
cdr3_nt: TGTGCCAGCAGCCGTACCGGGACAGGGATGACGAGGGAGACCCAGTACTTC

d_call: .
clone_size: few
j_call: TRBJ1-1
v_call: TRBV29-1
cdr3_aa: CSARTALVTEAFF
cdr3_nt: TGCAGCGCACGGACAGCCCTTGTCACTGAAGCTTTCTTT

d_call: .
clone_size: .
j_call: TRBJ1-5
v_call: TRBV27
cdr3_aa: CASSAWGRGSNQPQHF
cdr3_nt: TGTGCCAGCAGTGCATGGGGCCGTGGAAGCAATCAGCCCCAGCATTTT

d_call: TRBD2
clone_size: many
j_call: TRBJ2-7
v_call: TRBV12-3/TRBV12-4
cdr3_aa: CASISGVLAGVGEQYF
cdr3_nt: TGTGCCAGCATCTCGGGGGTACTAGCGGGAGTAGGCGAGCAGTACTTC

d_call: .
clone_size: .
j_call: TRBJ2-5
v_call: TRBV7-9
cdr3_aa: CASSALDRRTQETQYF
cdr3_nt: TGTGCCAGCAGCGCCCTGGACAGACGGACCCAAGAGACCCAGTACTTC

d_call: .
clone_size: .
j_call: TRBJ2-7
v_call: TRBV21-1
cdr3_aa: CASSARQGLNEQYF
cdr3_nt: TGTGCCAGCAGCGCCCGACAGGGTCTCAACGAGCAGTACTTC

d_call: TRBD1
clone_size: few
j_call: TRBJ1-2
v_call: TRBV12-3/TRBV12-4
cdr3_aa: CASSFDRAQGYTF
cdr3_nt: TGTGCCAGCAGTTTCGACAGGGCACAGGGCTACACCTTC

d_call: TRBD2
clone_size: many
j_call: TRBJ2-5
v_call: TRBV5-1
cdr3_aa: CASSSGTYQETQYF
cdr3_nt: TGCGCCAGCAGCAGCGGGACTTACCAAGAGACCCAGTACTTC

d_call: TRBD2
clone_size: .
j_call: TRBJ2-7
v_call: TRBV20-1
cdr3_aa: CSASLGGGDYEQYF
cdr3_nt: TGCAGTGCTTCCCTTGGGGGAGGGGACTACGAGCAGTACTTC

d_call: .
clone_size: .
j_call: TRBJ1-5
v_call: TRBV12-3/TRBV12-4
cdr3_aa: CASSPRRGESNQPQHF
cdr3_nt: TGTGCCAGCAGTCCCCGCAGGGGCGAAAGCAATCAGCCCCAGCATTTT

d_call: TRBD2
clone_size: .
j_call: TRBJ2-7
v_call: TRBV7-9
cdr3_aa: CASSPPGTSGSYEQYF
cdr3_nt: TGTGCCAGCAGCCCCCCAGGGACTAGCGGTTCCTACGAGCAGTACTTC

d_call: TRBD1
clone_size: .
j_call: TRBJ1-5
v_call: TRBV20-1
cdr3_aa: CSATRTGRGNQPQHF
cdr3_nt: TGCAGTGCTACCCGGACAGGGCGAGGAAATCAGCCCCAGCATTTT

d_call: TRBD2
clone_size: few
j_call: TRBJ2-1
v_call: TRBV4-2
cdr3_aa: CASSPDSGSYEQFF
cdr3_nt: TGTGCCAGCAGCCCCGATAGCGGGAGCTATGAGCAGTTCTTC